The next 22 T cell receptor beta chains were all read from a single sample in a study of response to subunit inactivated influenza vaccine. From the RT-PCR reads, TCRdb called clonotypes with MiXCR, one entry per CDR3 protein. There are hundreds of thousands of distinct CDR3 sequences in the sample; approximately 10% occur only once, and roughly 12% lies in the top ten. The sequences come from PBMCs from blood, collected 45 days after vaccination. The source is a man between 45 and 60 years old who received an inactivated influenza vaccine.

The chain carries TRBV7-8 and TRBJ2-3; D remains unclear. Trimming took 5 bases from V and 0 from J, leaving 15 bases between them. The CDR3 consists of 16 residues. Germline V lookup: CDR1 SGHVS, CDR2 FQNEAQ. CDR3 coding DNA: TGTGCCAGCAGCAAGTACTACCTAACTAGCACAGATACGCAGTATTTT. This gives the protein CASSKYYLTSTDTQYF.

The J gene is TRBJ1-1, the V gene TRBV30; D remains unclear. The CDR3 totals 13 residues. Germline CDR1 GTSNPN, CDR2 SVGIG (reference sequence). V dropped 0 bases and J dropped 2 bases, with 7 bases sitting between them. CDR3 sequence (DNA): TGTGCCTGGAGTGTACTGGGTAACACTGAAGCTTTCTTT. Protein: CAWSVLGNTEAFF.

This clonotype was observed many times. The genes are TRBV20-1 and TRBJ1-3; D perhaps matches TRBD1 (5 bases). V was pared by 3 bases and J by 8 bases, with 23 bases between. The CDR3 has 16 residues. CDR1 is DFQATT, CDR2 SNEGSKA, per germline (reference sequence). The CDR3 coding sequence is TGCAGTGCTAGTGACCGGGGCCAAGGGTTCGGGGACACCATATATTTT. This codes for CSASDRGQGFGDTIYF.

The chain has TRBV9 and TRBJ2-7; 9 bases align to TRBD1. The length of the CDR3 is 14 residues. CDR1 is SGDLS, CDR2 YYNGEE, per germline. V was clipped by 2 bases and J by 5 bases; unmatched bases: 5. CDR3 sequence reads: CASSVGTGFHEQYF. The CDR3 nucleotides read TGTGCCAGCAGCGTCGGGACAGGGTTCCACGAGCAGTACTTC.

This clonotype occurred a few times. V usage is TRBV4-2 and J usage is TRBJ2-5; perhaps D is TRBD1 or TRBD2 (5 bases each). This CDR3 is built from 16 residues. Trimming pared 0 bases from V and 5 bases from J, leaving 16 bases between. Germline CDR1 LGHNA, CDR2 YNFKEQ. CDR3 sequence: CASSQEWDHWGETQYF. The CDR3 DNA follows: TGTGCCAGCAGCCAAGAGTGGGACCATTGGGGGGAGACCCAGTACTTC.

This clonotype was seen repeatedly, ten times or more. The chain links TRBV7-2 to TRBJ2-7, with TRBD2 matching over 14 bases. Looked up from germline, CDR1 is SGHTA and CDR2 is FQGNSA. V lost 5 bases and J lost 5; bases outside the gene matches: 5. This CDR3 is built from 15 residues. The CDR3 DNA follows: TGTGCCAGCAGCCTGGGACTAGCGGGGGACCACGAGCAGTACTTC. As protein: CASSLGLAGDHEQYF.

This clonotype has only a few counts. V gene TRBV6-2 or TRBV6-3 combines with J gene TRBJ2-1; 7 bases match TRBD2. The CDR3 contains 16 residues. After removal of 0 bases from V and 1 base from J, the junction contained 3 bases not matched to a gene. Germline-derived CDR1 and CDR2 are MNHEY and SVGEGT. The CDR3 sequence: CASSYSPAGSYNEQFF. The CDR3 coding sequence is TGTGCCAGCAGTTACTCCCCAGCGGGATCCTACAATGAGCAGTTCTTC.

This chain connects TRBV20-1 to TRBJ2-5, with D perhaps TRBD2 (6 bases). Germline V CDR1 and CDR2: DFQATT, SNEGSKA (reference sequence). CDR3 length: 13 residues. V shed 6 bases and J shed 5 bases, with 16 bases lying between them. CDR3 nucleotides: TGCAGTGCCGGGACTCAAAGGGAGGAGACCCAGTACTTC. It codes for CSAGTQREETQYF.

On this clonotype itself: The final CDR3 position lacks the conserved phenylalanine or tryptophan, pointing to a likely read error. This rearrangement joins TRBV3-1 to TRBJ2-1, with TRBD1 identical over 8 bases. Germline V lookup: CDR1 LGHDT, CDR2 YNNKEL (reference sequence). CDR3 length: 16 amino acids. V trimming: 4 bases; J trimming: 1 base; junction bases outside the gene matches: 6. CDR3 coding DNA: TGTGCCAGCAGCCCCCGGACAGGGAAGTCCTACAATGAGCAGTTCTTG. Amino acids: CASSPRTGKSYNEQFL.

This clonotype was counted between two and nine times. The chain couples TRBV6-1 to TRBJ1-2; 9 bases agree with TRBD1. The CDR3 runs to 15 residues. With 7 bases clipped from V and 4 bases from J, the junction kept 10 bases outside the gene matches. The germline CDR1 and CDR2 sequences are MNHNS and SASEGT. CDR3 DNA: TGTGCCAGCATCGAAAACAGGGGGCAGAGCTATGGCTACACCTTC. It codes for CASIENRGQSYGYTF.

In its sample, this clonotype was seen many times. CDR3 amino acids: CATSVGARVDEQFF. The DNA of the CDR3 is TGTGCCACCAGTGTTGGGGCAAGAGTCGATGAGCAGTTCTTC. This chain joins TRBV24-1 and TRBJ2-1, with D possibly TRBD1 on 5 matching bases. Trimming took 5 bases from V and 8 from J, leaving 15 bases between them. The CDR3 runs 14 residues. Germline assignment: CDR1 KGHDR and CDR2 SFDVKD.

This clonotype has more than one count but fewer than ten. The chain couples TRBV7-2 to TRBJ1-1; D gene unclear. The germline gives CDR1 SGHTA, CDR2 FQGNSA. The CDR3 is made up of 14 amino acids. V shed 2 bases and J shed 6 bases, with 13 bases lying between them. This chain's CDR3 is CASSLLHLRAEAFF. Written as DNA, the CDR3 is TGTGCCAGCAGCTTACTCCATCTTCGGGCTGAAGCTTTCTTT.

The chain links TRBV29-1 to TRBJ2-3; 9 bases are a match to TRBD1. This CDR3 region has 15 residues. CDR1 is SQVTM and CDR2 is ANQGSEA in the germline V gene. After removal of 4 bases from V and 0 bases from J, the junction contained 5 bases not matched to a gene. CDR3 amino acids: CSVVPGQGSTDTQYF. CDR3 DNA sequence: TGCAGCGTTGTCCCCGGACAGGGGAGCACAGATACGCAGTATTTT.

This clonotype was detected many times. The chain is built from TRBV10-3 and TRBJ2-3; 8 nucleotides agree with TRBD1. CDR3 size: 13 residues. Germline assignment: CDR1 ENHRY and CDR2 SYGVKD. V lost 10 bases and J lost 4; bases outside the gene matches: 7. The CDR3: CATRDRLADTQYF. The CDR3 nucleotides read TGTGCCACCCGGGACAGGTTAGCAGATACGCAGTATTTT.

This clonotype has ten or more counts. The chain couples TRBV29-1 to TRBJ2-7, with 11 bases lining up with TRBD2. This CDR3 has 13 amino acids. The V gene end was trimmed by 4 bases and the J gene end by 3 bases; junction bases not matched to a gene: 2. Looked up from germline, CDR1 is SQVTM and CDR2 is ANQGSEA. The CDR3, as DNA: TGCAGCGTTGCCGGGACTAGCGGCTACGAGCAGTACTTC. The encoded protein is CSVAGTSGYEQYF.

The rearrangement links TRBV12-3 or TRBV12-4 to TRBJ2-1; 8 positions match TRBD2. The CDR3 extends over 16 amino acids. The V segment lost 4 bases and the J segment 0 bases; nucleotides outside the gene matches: 5. DNA of the CDR3: TGTGCCAGCAGTTCATTAGCGGGGAGCTCCTACAATGAGCAGTTCTTC. Its protein is CASSSLAGSSYNEQFF.

This chain connects TRBV6-2 or TRBV6-3 to TRBJ2-1; no definite D call. Trimming stripped 0 bases from V and 0 bases from J, with 12 bases between. The germline V gene has CDR1 MNHEY and CDR2 SVGEGT. This CDR3 contains 17 residues. In nucleotides, the CDR3 is TGTGCCAGCAGTTACTCGTTAGGTAGGAGCTCCTACAATGAGCAGTTCTTC. As protein: CASSYSLGRSSYNEQFF.

This clonotype was detected a few times. The CDR3 protein is CASSRTERPTEQYF. The CDR3 coding sequence is TGTGCCAGCAGCCGGACGGAACGACCCACCGAGCAGTACTTC. V is TRBV2 and J is TRBJ2-7; D remains ambiguous. The CDR3 extends over 14 amino acids. With 6 bases removed from V and 6 bases from J, the gap between germline ends came to 18 bases. In germline, CDR1 is SNHLY, CDR2 FYNNEI.

This clonotype was observed a few times. The CDR3: CASSARDGLLNYGYTF. CDR3 nucleotide sequence: TGTGCCAGCAGCGCTAGGGACGGACTCCTTAACTATGGCTACACCTTC. The chain links TRBV7-9 to TRBJ1-2; tentative D call: TRBD1 (5 bases). Germline V CDR1 and CDR2: SEHNR, FQNEAQ (reference sequence). The CDR3 sequence is 16 residues long. V was shortened by 5 bases and J by 1 base, with 17 bases between the two germline ends.

In this sample, this clonotype turned up a few times. The chain employs TRBV10-3 and TRBJ2-1; 13 bases align to TRBD2. Losses at the gene ends were 4 bases for V and 9 bases for J; bases not matched to a gene: 15. There are 18 residues in the CDR3. The germline CDR1 and CDR2 sequences are ENHRY and SYGVKD. CDR3 sequence reads: CAISVSGLAGIGASEQFF. The DNA for the CDR3 is TGTGCCATCAGTGTTTCGGGACTAGCGGGAATTGGGGCGTCTGAGCAGTTCTTC.

About this clonotype: One end of the junction varies from germline; a read error may be responsible. The chain couples TRBV7-7 to TRBJ2-5; 8 bases line up with TRBD1. Germline lookup yields CDR1 SSHAT and CDR2 FNYEAQ (reference sequence). CDR3 size: 15 residues. In DNA, the CDR3 is TGTGCTAGCAGCCAGGGACAGGACAACCAAGAGACCCAGTACTTC. Protein sequence: CASSQGQDNQETQYF.

This clonotype has ten or more counts. CDR3 sequence reads: CASSLAGAQETQYF. As DNA, the CDR3 is TGTGCCAGCAGCTTAGCAGGGGCACAAGAGACCCAGTACTTC. The chain is built from TRBV7-2 and TRBJ2-5, with D maybe TRBD1 (5 bases). The germline V and J ends were trimmed by 0 bases and 2 bases, with 7 bases remaining between them. Germline values: CDR1 SGHTA, CDR2 FQGNSA. The CDR3 is 14 residues long.